The 15 T cell receptor beta chains presented below share a single source sample, sequenced in a study of response to subunit inactivated influenza vaccine. MiXCR, applied by TCRdb to the RT-PCR reads, yields one record per CDR3 protein. The sample consists of under 200,000 distinct CDR3 sequences, about 10% of them appearing once. Sequencing was performed on CD8+ T cells sorted from PBMCs, taken less than 30 months after vaccination. The receptor set was obtained from a man between 50 and 69 years old who received an inactivated influenza vaccine.

This clonotype has more than one count but fewer than ten. The CDR3: CASSLYLKDGYTF. The DNA for the CDR3 is TGTGCCAGCAGTTTATACCTGAAGGATGGCTACACCTTC. V gene TRBV12-3 or TRBV12-4 combines with J gene TRBJ1-2; no definite D call. Trimming removed 2 bases from V and 6 bases from J, with 10 bases in between. The CDR3 has 13 residues.

This clonotype was seen ten or more times. The CDR3 sequence: CSARPAGTGPNTIYF. The CDR3 coding sequence is TGCAGTGCTAGACCGGCCGGGACAGGGCCAAACACCATATATTTT. This chain connects TRBV20-1 to TRBJ1-3; 9 nucleotides line up with TRBD1. The CDR3 consists of 15 residues. V shed 2 bases and J 6 bases; nucleotides not matched to a gene: 8. The germline gives CDR1 DFQATT, CDR2 SNEGSKA (reference sequence).

The V and J genes are TRBV6-2 or TRBV6-3 and TRBJ2-2, with D possibly matching TRBD1 (5 bases). This CDR3 contains 11 residues. Germline CDR1 MNHEY, CDR2 SVGEGT. Trimming cost V 4 bases and J 9 bases, with 6 bases left between them. CDR3 nucleotides: TGTGCCAGCAGTTCGGACAGGGAGCTGTTTTTT. It is translated as CASSSDRELFF.

This clonotype was counted many times. The germline gene is not matched at one end of the junction; a read error may be the cause. The V and J genes are TRBV29-1 and TRBJ1-1; D unresolved. The CDR3 totals 12 residues. CDR1 and CDR2 from the germline V gene are SQVTM and ANQGSEA. The CDR3 protein is CRAGGMKTEAFF. The CDR3 DNA reads as TGCAGAGCGGGTGGGATGAAGACTGAAGCTTTCTTT.

This clonotype came up many times. V and J are TRBV29-1 and TRBJ2-1, with unresolved D. The CDR3 has 13 residues. V was pared by 7 bases and J by 0 bases, with 10 bases between. In germline, CDR1 is SQVTM, CDR2 ANQGSEA. The CDR3 nucleotides read TGCAGCGGGGCGAGTCGCTCCTACAATGAGCAGTTCTTC. Translated, it gives CSGASRSYNEQFF.

This chain joins TRBV25-1 and TRBJ2-7; D is possibly TRBD1 or TRBD2 (5 bases each). V was pared by 5 bases and J by 4 bases, with 15 bases between. Germline V lookup: CDR1 MGHDK, CDR2 SYGVNS. This CDR3 is built from 14 residues. This CDR3 reads CASSRSGPGYEQYF. The CDR3 bases are TGTGCCAGCAGTAGGTCAGGGCCGGGATACGAGCAGTACTTC.

The rearrangement links TRBV6-2 or TRBV6-3 to TRBJ1-5, with TRBD1 matching 9 bases. Per germline, CDR1 MNHEY and CDR2 SVGEGT. The CDR3 runs to 15 residues. V gave up 5 bases and J gave up 3 bases; unmatched junction bases: 5. CDR3 sequence reads: CASSLTGGLNQPQHF. The CDR3 DNA is TGTGCCAGCAGTCTAACAGGGGGCCTCAATCAGCCCCAGCATTTT.

The chain employs TRBV20-1 and TRBJ2-1; D is possibly TRBD2 (6 bases). Trimming removed 5 bases from V and 7 bases from J, with 21 bases in between. The germline CDR1 and CDR2 sequences are DFQATT and SNEGSKA (reference sequence). This CDR3 contains 15 residues. The CDR3 protein is CSAAGLGVELNEQFF. In DNA, the CDR3 is TGCAGTGCTGCGGGGTTGGGGGTCGAGCTTAATGAGCAGTTCTTC.

V is TRBV7-8 and J is TRBJ2-7, with D perhaps matching TRBD1 (7 bases). V was cut by 0 bases and J by 6 bases, with 15 bases left in between. This CDR3 is 15 amino acids long. Per the germline V gene, CDR1 is SGHVS and CDR2 is FQNEAQ. The CDR3 protein is CASSLASRGVGEQYF. The CDR3 DNA reads as TGTGCCAGCAGCTTAGCGTCCAGGGGGGTAGGCGAGCAGTACTTC.

V is TRBV12-3 or TRBV12-4 and J is TRBJ2-1; 13 bases map to TRBD2. V trimming: 6 bases; J trimming: 8 bases; junction bases outside the gene matches: 10. The CDR3 is 16 residues long. The CDR3 DNA reads as TGTGCCAGCAGGGGGACTAGCGGGACCTACTGGTATGAGCAGTTCTTC. Its protein is CASRGTSGTYWYEQFF.

This clonotype was found a few times. V gene TRBV20-1 combines with J gene TRBJ2-4; 7 positions agree with TRBD1. V dropped 1 base and J dropped 3; count of bases not matched to a gene: 9. CDR3 length: 16 amino acids. The germline V gene encodes CDR1 DFQATT and CDR2 SNEGSKA (reference sequence). The chain's CDR3 is CSARVGPGQVKNIQYF. CDR3 nucleotide sequence: TGCAGTGCTAGAGTAGGCCCCGGACAGGTCAAAAACATTCAGTACTTC.

This clonotype was found a few times. J is TRBJ2-3 and V is TRBV5-4, with TRBD2 matching over 9 bases. This CDR3 is built from 15 residues. The V and J ends lost 3 bases and 0 bases, in that order; junction bases with no gene match: 2. Per the germline V gene, CDR1 is SGHNT and CDR2 is YYREEE (reference sequence). Here the CDR3 DNA reads TGTGCCAGCAGCTCGACTAGCGGTAGCACAGATACGCAGTATTTT. It encodes CASSSTSGSTDTQYF.

This clonotype was observed a handful of times. The chain uses TRBV20-1 and TRBJ1-1; D unresolved. CDR1 is DFQATT, CDR2 SNEGSKA, per germline (reference sequence). The CDR3 sequence is 16 residues long. V was clipped by 1 base and J by 0 bases, with 15 bases between them. CDR3 sequence: CSARGRAVDMNTEAFF. Here the CDR3 DNA reads TGCAGTGCTAGAGGAAGGGCTGTTGACATGAACACTGAAGCTTTCTTT.

Many counts were recorded for this clonotype. V is TRBV24-1 and J is TRBJ2-5; D is possibly TRBD2 (5 bases). The germline V gene encodes CDR1 KGHDR and CDR2 SFDVKD. CDR3 length: 12 amino acids. Trimming pared 7 bases from V and 0 bases from J, leaving 5 bases between. CDR3 coding DNA: TGTGCCACCAGCGGGGACCAAGAGACCCAGTACTTC. It yields the protein CATSGDQETQYF.

As for this clonotype: The junction departs from the called germline gene at one end, perhaps through a read error. The chain carries TRBV7-2 and TRBJ1-4; D gene unclear. CDR1 is SGHTA and CDR2 is FQGNSA in the germline V gene. This CDR3 comprises 16 residues. This CDR3 is CASSLDKREWGEKLFF. The CDR3 DNA follows: TGTGCCAGCAGCCTCGACAAAAGGGAGTGGGGTGAAAAACTGTTTTTC.